This T cell receptor beta chain was identified in a study of blood T cell repertoires in COVID-19. The ends were cut back, 9 bases at V and 8 bases at J, with 9 bases in the middle. This CDR3 has 10 residues. Germline CDR1 is KGHDR and CDR2 is SFDVKD. Original data processing: Counts of nucleated cells, estimated from reference gene primer amplification, were obtained. Repertoires were generated with immunoSEQ multiplex PCR, while TCRdb's copy carries only in-frame clones and drops some. V, J and clone size are taken as reported in that table, and D and trimming were inferred from the DNA itself. The sample consists of about 150,000 clones, over 80% of them appearing once. The study recruited people aged about 18 to 95 years across approximately 23 US areas.

This sequence originates from a woman between 45 and 60 years old who had been exposed to COVID-19. The specimen was PBMCs or T cells enriched from blood (not recorded which). The V call is TRBV24-1, the J call TRBJ1-2; D call uncertain. CDR3 bases: TGTGCCACCGTTATGCGCGGCTACACCTTC. It is translated as CATVMRGYTF.